This T cell receptor (beta chain) was profiled in a study of cytomegalovirus exposure and HLA in healthy donors. Study-wide context: Of around 400 genotyped donors, more than 75% grouped in the Caucasian-associated ancestry cluster.

Nominal health characterized the donors when sampled, though unrecorded immune exposures were likely. The CDR3 contains 18 residues. The PCR used 60 Vbeta and 13 Jbeta primers. TCRdb's copy holds only in-frame clones and misses some; the assay was immunoSEQ multiplex PCR. The sample contains fewer than 200,000 clones, approximately 80% of which appear only once. This clone was observed once. The sequenced sample consisted of PBMCs. This TCR came from a woman aged 18-29 years in good health and CMV-seronegative. The chain joins TRBV21-1 to TRBJ2-2; no DNA check was done on the table's D call, TRBD1. TRBV21-1 is designated a pseudogene. CDR3 nucleotides: TGTGCCAGCAGCTCCCGGGACAGGGGCCTCTTAGTCACCGGGGAGCTGTTTTTT. As protein: CASSSRDRGLLVTGELFF.